What follows describes a single T cell receptor beta chain. Its antigen is not known. This specimen belongs to a study of shared clonotypes between healthy human individuals. V was trimmed by 7 bases and J by 4 bases, leaving 19 bases between them. CDR1 is SGHRS, CDR2 YFSETQ, per germline. This CDR3 is built from 15 residues. Naive CD8 cells lacked CD45RO, underwent positive selection for CCR7 and left out terminally differentiated effector memory CD45RA+ cells. Adults of Caucasian background living in Nashville, Tennessee made up all donors. Sequenced by immunoSEQ multiplex PCR; TCRdb stores in-frame clones only, minus some. This table has some 2 million clones, about 95% appearing once. Notes on the study in general: Apart from blood, nothing was sampled; tissue repertoires likely differ. Larger estimated richness was generally recorded for naive subsets relative to memory subsets. Non-shared clonotypes showed lower generation probabilities than clonotypes common to all four donors.

The chain has TRBV5-1 and TRBJ2-3; possibly TRBD2 for D (6 bases). The specimen sequenced was naive CD8+ T cells sorted from blood. This sequence originates from a man aged 18 to 30 in good health. The DNA for the CDR3 is TGCGCCAGCGGGGGACCAATGGGGGGAGCAGATACGCAGTATTTT. Translated: CASGGPMGGADTQYF. The complete variable domain, with remaining parts taken from reference TRBV5-1 and TRBJ2-3, reads KAGVTQTPRYLIKTRGQQVTLSCSPISGHRSVSWYQQTPGQGLQFLFEYFSETQRNKGNFPGRFSGRQFSNSRSEMNVSTLELGDSALYLCASGGPMGGADTQYFGPGTRLTVL.